One and the same sample provided the 15 T cell receptor beta chains below, sequenced in a study of T cell responses to AZD1222 COVID-19 vaccine. Here immunoSEQ multiplex PCR was the method, and the copy in TCRdb shows in-frame clones only, minus some. The sample has more than 110,000 clones, 88% seen once. Sequencing was performed on peripheral blood, taken 28 days after the second AZD1222 dose. The receptors were gathered from an adult who received the AZD1222 COVID-19 vaccine.

The V call is TRBV18, the J call TRBJ1-4; D ambiguous. The CDR3 runs 12 residues. With 3 bases removed from V and 8 bases from J, the gap between germline ends came to 7 bases. CDR1 KGHSH and CDR2 LQKENI come from the germline V gene. The CDR3 nucleotides are TGTGCCAGCTCACCGGGGAGCGAAAAACTGTTTTTT. Amino acid sequence: CASSPGSEKLFF.

CDR3 DNA: TGTGCCATCGGTTGGGACCTAGCGGATCCCACAGATACGCAGTATTTT. It codes for CAIGWDLADPTDTQYF. This sequence joins TRBV10-3 and TRBJ2-3; 7 nucleotides match TRBD2. This CDR3 contains 16 residues. The V gene's germline CDR1 is ENHRY and CDR2 SYGVKD. Trimming removed 8 bases from V and 2 bases from J; junction bases left unmatched: 13.

This rearrangement joins TRBV28 to TRBJ2-5, with D perhaps matching TRBD2 (7 bases). Deletions cut 7 bases from V and 9 bases from J, with 36 bases between. CDR1 is MDHEN and CDR2 is SYDVKM in the germline V gene. The CDR3 extends over 19 amino acids. This CDR3 is CASTIPYREGASGAGAQYF. The CDR3 DNA follows: TGTGCCAGCACCATCCCCTACAGGGAGGGAGCGTCGGGGGCGGGGGCCCAGTACTTC. The entire variable domain, with the rest obtained from reference TRBV28 and TRBJ2-5, is as follows: DVKVTQSSRYLVKRTGEKVFLECVQDMDHENMFWYRQDPGLGLRLIYFSYDVKMKEKGDIPEGYSVSREKKERFSLILESASTNQTSMYLCASTIPYREGASGAGAQYFGPGTRLLVL.

This chain's CDR3 is CASSLGRINTEAFF. The CDR3 nucleotides read TGTGCCAGCAGCTTAGGGCGGATCAACACTGAAGCTTTCTTT. The gene calls are TRBV7-2 and TRBJ1-1; D not certain. Trimming stripped 1 base from V and 2 bases from J, with 8 bases between. The CDR3 consists of 14 residues. In germline, CDR1 is SGHTA, CDR2 FQGNSA.

The CDR3 coding sequence is TGTGCCAGCACCCGGAGTGGCGCGAACGAGCAGTACTTC. It yields the protein CASTRSGANEQYF. The chain is built from TRBV28 and TRBJ2-7; D uncertain. Germline V gene sequence: CDR1 MDHEN, CDR2 SYDVKM. The germline V and J ends were trimmed by 7 bases and 5 bases, with 15 bases remaining between them. The length of the CDR3 is 13 residues.

This sequence joins TRBV11-3 and TRBJ2-2; D remains ambiguous. This CDR3 spans 14 amino acids. Trimming cost V 1 base and J 1 base, with 4 bases left between them. Germline V gene sequence: CDR1 SGHNT, CDR2 YENEEA. CDR3 nucleotide sequence: TGTGCCAGCAGCTTAGCGGTGAACACCGGGGAGCTGTTTTTT. Protein sequence: CASSLAVNTGELFF.

The chain combines TRBV9 with TRBJ1-3; no definite D call. The CDR3 sequence is 16 residues long. Germline V lookup: CDR1 SGDLS, CDR2 YYNGEE. V lost 0 bases and J 1 base, leaving 11 bases between the germline ends. CDR3 nucleotides: TGTGCCAGCAGCGTAGAATCTACTAAGTCTGGAAACACCATATATTTT. Protein sequence: CASSVESTKSGNTIYF.

This rearrangement joins TRBV2 to TRBJ1-5; no clear D gene. CDR1 is SNHLY, CDR2 FYNNEI, per germline. Trimming left V 4 bases short and J 1 base short, with 5 bases between. This CDR3 has 13 residues. The DNA of the CDR3 is TGTGCCAGCAGTGTGTCAAGCAATCAGCCCCAGCATTTT. This translates into CASSVSSNQPQHF.

V and J are TRBV19 and TRBJ1-2; D might be TRBD1 (6 bases). V lost 6 bases and J lost 4, with 15 bases in between. The germline CDR1 and CDR2 sequences are LNHDA and SQIVND (reference sequence). The length of the CDR3 is 14 residues. The CDR3 region is CASSPRGQGYGYTF. In DNA, the CDR3 is TGTGCCAGTAGCCCCAGGGGCCAAGGCTATGGCTACACCTTC.

J is TRBJ2-1 and V is TRBV9, with TRBD2 matching over 7 bases. Germline values: CDR1 SGDLS, CDR2 YYNGEE. The CDR3 contains 16 residues. V was pared by 6 bases and J by 2 bases, with 11 bases of the junction left unmatched. CDR3 nucleotide sequence: TGTGCCAGCACCCAAGCTCCGGGAGGTGCCTACAATGAGCAGTTCTTC. Protein product: CASTQAPGGAYNEQFF.

The chain employs TRBV6-1 and TRBJ2-7; TRBD1 matches at 7 bases. V was pared by 1 base and J by 1 base, with 4 bases of the junction left unmatched. From germline, CDR1 is MNHNS and CDR2 SASEGT. The CDR3 spans 15 residues. CDR3 loop: CASSEVQGMSYEQYF. The CDR3, as DNA: TGTGCCAGCAGTGAAGTACAGGGGATGTCCTACGAGCAGTACTTC.

The chain carries TRBV5-1 and TRBJ1-2, with D maybe TRBD1 (5 bases). In germline, CDR1 is SGHRS, CDR2 YFSETQ. V shed 6 bases and J shed 8 bases, with 17 bases lying between them. The CDR3 is made up of 13 amino acids. CDR3 amino acids: CASTPDQTEGYTF. The DNA for the CDR3 is TGCGCCAGCACCCCGGATCAGACAGAAGGCTACACCTTC. Full variable domain (rest looked up from reference TRBV5-1 and TRBJ1-2): KAGVTQTPRYLIKTRGQQVTLSCSPISGHRSVSWYQQTPGQGLQFLFEYFSETQRNKGNFPGRFSGRQFSNSRSEMNVSTLELGDSALYLCASTPDQTEGYTFGSGTRLTVV.

The chain employs TRBV7-2 and TRBJ2-5, with a weak D call TRBD2 (5 bases). The CDR3 sequence is 14 residues long. Looked up from germline, CDR1 is SGHTA and CDR2 is FQGNSA. The germline V and J ends were trimmed by 3 bases and 2 bases, with 10 bases remaining between them. The CDR3: CASSFGRGQETQYF. The CDR3 bases are TGTGCCAGCAGCTTTGGACGGGGACAAGAGACCCAGTACTTC.

The J gene is TRBJ1-1, the V gene TRBV2, with 8 positions matching TRBD1. The J segment lost 3 bases and the V segment lost 5 bases, leaving 2 bases of the junction unmatched. Germline V gene data show CDR1 as SNHLY and CDR2 as FYNNEI. CDR3 length: 13 amino acids. This CDR3 is CASSTQGDTEAFF. In DNA, the CDR3 is TGTGCCAGCAGTACACAGGGGGACACTGAAGCTTTCTTT.

The V gene is TRBV28, the J gene TRBJ1-2; unclear D gene. The CDR3 contains 14 residues. V was pared by 6 bases and J by 4 bases, with 15 bases between. CDR1 MDHEN and CDR2 SYDVKM come from the germline V gene. This CDR3 is CASSSQGRGYGYTF. DNA of the CDR3: TGTGCCAGCAGCTCTCAAGGCCGGGGCTATGGCTACACCTTC.